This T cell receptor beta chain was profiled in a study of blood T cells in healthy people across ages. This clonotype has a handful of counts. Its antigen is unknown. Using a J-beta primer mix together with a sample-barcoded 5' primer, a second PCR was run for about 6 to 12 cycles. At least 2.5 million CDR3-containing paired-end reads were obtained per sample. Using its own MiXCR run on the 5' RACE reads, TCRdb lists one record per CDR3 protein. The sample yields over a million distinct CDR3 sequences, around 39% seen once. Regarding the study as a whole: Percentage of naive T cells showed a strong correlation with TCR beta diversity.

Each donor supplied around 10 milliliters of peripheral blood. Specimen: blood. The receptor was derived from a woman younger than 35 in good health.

This CDR3 is CASSEPLPGPSNQPQHF. As DNA, the CDR3 is TGTGCCAGCAGTGAACCCCTTCCGGGCCCTAGCAATCAGCCCCAGCATTTT. The V gene is TRBV6-1, the J gene TRBJ1-5; no definite D call. CDR3 length: 17 amino acids. From germline, CDR1 is MNHNS and CDR2 SASEGT. V dropped 2 bases and J dropped 0 bases, with 14 bases sitting between them.